These 7 T cell receptor beta chains were all obtained from the same sample, sequenced in a study of cytomegalovirus exposure and HLA in healthy donors. In the PCR, 60 Vbeta and 13 Jbeta primers were used. Libraries were prepared by immunoSEQ multiplex PCR; TCRdb keeps only in-frame clonotypes and omits some of them. Of approximately 240,000 clones detected, 70% to 85% appear once; the ten largest clones hold more than 0.5%. Sequencing was performed on PBMCs. The receptors originated from a middle-aged woman in good health and CMV-seronegative.

This clone was found once. The chain joins TRBV27 to TRBJ1-2, with a weak D call TRBD1 (6 bases). The germline gives CDR1 MNHEY, CDR2 SMNVEV (reference sequence). With 3 bases removed from V and 4 bases from J, the gap between germline ends came to 9 bases. The CDR3 consists of 13 residues. CDR3 protein: CASSFRGSYGYTF. In nucleotides, the CDR3 is TGTGCCAGCAGTTTCAGGGGTAGCTATGGCTACACCTTC.

The V and J genes are TRBV6-5 and TRBJ2-7; D gene ambiguous. Deletions cut 0 bases from V and 2 bases from J, with 14 bases between. Germline CDR1 reads MNHEY; CDR2 reads SVGAGI. CDR3 length: 16 amino acids. The CDR3 sequence: CASSYSRYPPTYEQYF. The CDR3 coding sequence is TGTGCCAGCAGTTACTCCCGATACCCACCTACCTACGAGCAGTACTTC.

This clone occurred a few times. The CDR3 sequence: CASSVSGVAEAFF. DNA for the CDR3: TGTGCCAGTAGTGTTTCAGGGGTGGCTGAAGCTTTCTTT. V usage is TRBV19 and J usage is TRBJ1-1, with D possibly being TRBD1 (6 bases). With 5 bases removed from V and 6 bases from J, the gap between germline ends came to 13 bases. Germline CDR1 LNHDA, CDR2 SQIVND (reference sequence). The CDR3 has 13 residues.

This clone has a single count. The chain employs TRBV28 and TRBJ1-2, with D possibly matching TRBD1 (5 bases). Germline V lookup: CDR1 MDHEN, CDR2 SYDVKM. The CDR3 sequence is 15 residues long. The V gene lost 5 bases and the J gene lost 0 bases, with 13 bases spanning the gap. CDR3 in amino acids: CASSPMGGANYGYTF. The CDR3 nucleotides are TGTGCCAGCAGTCCCATGGGGGGGGCTAACTATGGCTACACCTTC.

This clone was counted a single time. Here the CDR3 DNA reads TGTGCCAGCAGTAAGGACAGGGCAGCCTACGAGCAGTACTTC. It specifies CASSKDRAAYEQYF. This sequence joins TRBV2 and TRBJ2-7; 8 positions match TRBD1. Trimming took 5 bases from V and 2 from J; bases not matched to a gene: 5. CDR1 and CDR2 (germline): SNHLY, FYNNEI. The CDR3 runs 14 residues.

The V and J genes are TRBV5-1 and TRBJ2-5; TRBD1 is a possible D gene (5 bases). Trimming took 4 bases from V and 5 from J, leaving 15 bases between them. There are 14 residues in the CDR3. Germline V gene data show CDR1 as SGHRS and CDR2 as YFSETQ. In DNA form, the CDR3 reads TGCGCCAGCAGCCCCTCAGGGTACGGGGAGACCCAGTACTTC. Translating it yields CASSPSGYGETQYF.

This clone appeared a few times. J is TRBJ1-1 and V is TRBV4-3, with D possibly being TRBD1 (5 bases). The germline V and J ends were trimmed by 6 bases and 4 bases, with 9 bases remaining between them. From germline, CDR1 is LGHNA and CDR2 YSLEER. CDR3 length: 12 amino acids. The CDR3 loop reads CASRGVGTEAFF. For the CDR3, the DNA is TGCGCCAGCAGAGGGGTTGGCACTGAAGCTTTCTTT.